Listed below are T cell receptor beta chains from one sample, sequenced in a study of identical twins. A single record per CDR3 protein comes from TCRdb applying MiXCR to the 5' RACE reads. Counted here are around 530,000 distinct CDR3 sequences, around 15% occurring once; the ten biggest clones make up 0.44%. These data are also associated with another study on yellow fever vaccine responses in identical twins.

Material for sequencing was CD4+ T cells sorted from blood. The source is a woman aged 18-29 years in good health. CDR3s include the opening cysteine and the closing phenylalanine or tryptophan. Size is stated for part of the rows, as once, few or many counts, or as a class when the clone is expanded.

NA | TRBJ2-3 | TRBV7-8 | CASSRTDDTQYF
many | TRBJ2-2 | TRBV10-3 | CAISEDRAGELFF
many | TRBJ2-1 | TRBV12-3/TRBV12-4 | CASSRGQRYNEQFF
NA | TRBJ2-3 | TRBV20-1 | CSARGTSGWADAQYF
few | TRBJ2-7 | TRBV7-8 | CASSLRGGGYEQYF
NA | TRBJ1-5 | TRBV6-1 | CASRRGPSNQPQHF
few | TRBJ2-2 | TRBV20-1 | CSARGVKGGASGELFF
NA | TRBJ1-1 | TRBV5-5 | CASSPTGARVNTEAFF
NA | TRBJ2-5 | TRBV4-1 | CASSQDRVQETQYF
few | TRBJ2-5 | TRBV29-1 | CSVVGLYQETQYF
NA | TRBJ2-1 | TRBV6-1 | CASSDRGRSSYNEQFF
few | TRBJ2-4 | TRBV6-1 | CASSEGRAVAKNIQYF
few | TRBJ1-1 | TRBV7-2 | CASSISIPQGIAFF
NA | TRBJ2-1 | TRBV5-1 | CASRLAGAPLYNEQFF
many | TRBJ2-7 | TRBV5-1 | CASSSPNSYEQYF
NA | TRBJ1-1 | TRBV6-1 | CASSRDRGTNTEAFF
NA | TRBJ2-3 | TRBV2 | CASSEAGTGDADTQYF
NA | TRBJ2-1 | TRBV18 | CASSPAGLAGKIHEQFF
NA | TRBJ2-1 | TRBV19 | CASSPRDIYNEQFF
few | TRBJ1-1 | TRBV7-9 | CAGVSENTEAFF
NA | TRBJ2-2 | TRBV10-3 | CAIGRENTGELFF
NA | TRBJ2-7 | TRBV6-1 | CASSASGAGFEQYF
many | TRBJ2-1 | TRBV29-1 | CSVAYGTSPMDEQFF
NA | TRBJ2-7 | TRBV6-5 | CASSYSSGIHEQYF
many | TRBJ2-2 | TRBV5-1 | CASSSAGDTGELFF
few | TRBJ2-2 | TRBV6-1 | CASLETSGRDTGELFF
few | TRBJ1-5 | TRBV27 | CASSFGGVNQPQHF
NA | TRBJ1-6 | TRBV3-1 | CASSRSGNNSPLHF
NA | TRBJ2-1 | TRBV5-1 | CASSLVVGHNEQFF
NA | TRBJ2-5 | TRBV28 | CASRPTAGTGITETQYF
NA | TRBJ2-2 | TRBV29-1 | CSVEPQGARTGELFF
NA | TRBJ1-4 | TRBV7-2 | CASSGDRSRGDEKLFF
few | TRBJ2-1 | TRBV6-1 | CASSGLADSYNEQFF
many | TRBJ1-5 | TRBV9 | CASSVGSVGQPQHF
NA | TRBJ2-1 | TRBV5-1 | CASSLSGGEINEQFF
NA | TRBJ2-4 | TRBV4-2 | CASSQGAELAKNIQYF
few | TRBJ2-7 | TRBV15 | CATSNSGRALEQYF
NA | TRBJ1-6 | TRBV12-3/TRBV12-4 | CASSLPQTDSPLHF
NA | TRBJ2-1 | TRBV12-3/TRBV12-4 | CASSLGVEQFF
many | TRBJ2-2 | TRBV9 | CASSVGPPGQGSGELFF
NA | TRBJ2-5 | TRBV2 | CAICLGRQWRSEKETQYF
NA | TRBJ2-7 | TRBV25-1 | CASSGRRGLEQYF
few | TRBJ2-1 | TRBV6-4 | CASSEVAGGLSEQFF
few | TRBJ2-5 | TRBV11-2 | CASSFLVMETQYF
few | TRBJ1-5 | TRBV5-5 | CASSLYGGLSNQPQHF
few | TRBJ2-2 | TRBV28 | CASSPSGGREELFF